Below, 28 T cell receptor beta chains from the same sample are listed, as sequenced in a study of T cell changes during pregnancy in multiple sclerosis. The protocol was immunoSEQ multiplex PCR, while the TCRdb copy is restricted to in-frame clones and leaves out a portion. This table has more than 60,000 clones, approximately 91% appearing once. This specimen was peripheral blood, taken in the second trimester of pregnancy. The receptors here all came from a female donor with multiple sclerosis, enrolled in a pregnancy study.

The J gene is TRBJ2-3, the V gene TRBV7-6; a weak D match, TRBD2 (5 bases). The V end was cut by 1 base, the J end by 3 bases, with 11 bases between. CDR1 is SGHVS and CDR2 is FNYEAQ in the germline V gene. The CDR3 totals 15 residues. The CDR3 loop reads CASSLGRGLTDTQYF. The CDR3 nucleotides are TGTGCCAGCAGCTTAGGTCGAGGGCTTACAGATACGCAGTATTTT.

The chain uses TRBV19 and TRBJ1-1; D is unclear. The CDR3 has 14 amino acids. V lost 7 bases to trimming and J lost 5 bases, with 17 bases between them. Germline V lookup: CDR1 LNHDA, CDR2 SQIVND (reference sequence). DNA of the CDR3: TGTGCCAGTAAGGTCCTCGGGGAAGGGACTGAAGCTTTCTTT. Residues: CASKVLGEGTEAFF.

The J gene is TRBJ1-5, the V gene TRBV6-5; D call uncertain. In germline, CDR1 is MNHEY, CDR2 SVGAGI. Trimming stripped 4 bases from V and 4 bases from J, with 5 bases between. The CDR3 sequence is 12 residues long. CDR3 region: CASSSPNQPQHF. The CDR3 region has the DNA TGTGCCAGCAGTTCCCCAAATCAGCCCCAGCATTTT.

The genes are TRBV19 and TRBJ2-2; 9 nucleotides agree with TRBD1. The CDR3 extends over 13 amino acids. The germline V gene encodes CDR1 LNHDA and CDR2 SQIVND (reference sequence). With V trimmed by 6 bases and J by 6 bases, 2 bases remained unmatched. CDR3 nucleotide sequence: TGTGCCAGTAGGGGACAGGGCCCCGGGGAGCTGTTTTTT. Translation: CASRGQGPGELFF. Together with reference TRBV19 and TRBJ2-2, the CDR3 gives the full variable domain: DGGITQSPKYLFRKEGQNVTLSCEQNLNHDAMYWYRQDPGQGLRLIYYSQIVNDFQKGDIAEGYSVSREKKESFPLTVTSAQKNPTAFYLCASRGQGPGELFFGEGSRLTVL.

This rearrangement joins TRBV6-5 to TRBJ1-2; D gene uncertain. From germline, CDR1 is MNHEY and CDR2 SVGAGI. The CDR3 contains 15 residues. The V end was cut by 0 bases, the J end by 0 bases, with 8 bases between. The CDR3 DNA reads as TGTGCCAGCAGTTACTCGGAGGGAGCTAACTATGGCTACACCTTC. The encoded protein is CASSYSEGANYGYTF.

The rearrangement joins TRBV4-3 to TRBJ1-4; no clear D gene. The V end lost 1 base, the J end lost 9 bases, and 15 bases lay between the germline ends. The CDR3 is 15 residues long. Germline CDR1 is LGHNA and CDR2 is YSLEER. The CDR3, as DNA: TGCGCCAGCAGCCAAGGGTTTTCGACGACAAAAAAACTGTTTTTT. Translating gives CASSQGFSTTKKLFF.

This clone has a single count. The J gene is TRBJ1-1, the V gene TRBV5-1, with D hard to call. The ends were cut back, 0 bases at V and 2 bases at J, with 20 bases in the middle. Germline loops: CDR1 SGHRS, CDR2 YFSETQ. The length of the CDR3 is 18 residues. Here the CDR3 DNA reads TGCGCCAGCAGCTTGGCCTACGACCCCACCGAGGTAAACACTGAAGCTTTCTTT. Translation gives CASSLAYDPTEVNTEAFF.

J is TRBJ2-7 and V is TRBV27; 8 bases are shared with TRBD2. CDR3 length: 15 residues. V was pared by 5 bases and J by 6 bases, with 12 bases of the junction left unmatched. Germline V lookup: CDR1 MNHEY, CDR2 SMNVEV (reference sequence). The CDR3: CASSDLSGRLGEQYF. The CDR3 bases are TGTGCCAGCAGTGATCTAAGCGGGAGATTGGGCGAGCAGTACTTC.

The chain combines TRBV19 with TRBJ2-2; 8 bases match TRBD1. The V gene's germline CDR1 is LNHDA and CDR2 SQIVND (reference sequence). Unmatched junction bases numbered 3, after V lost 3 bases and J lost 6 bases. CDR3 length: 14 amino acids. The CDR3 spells CASSIGQGPGELFF. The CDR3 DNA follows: TGTGCCAGTAGTATCGGACAGGGTCCCGGGGAGCTGTTTTTT. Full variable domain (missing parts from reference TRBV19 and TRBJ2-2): DGGITQSPKYLFRKEGQNVTLSCEQNLNHDAMYWYRQDPGQGLRLIYYSQIVNDFQKGDIAEGYSVSREKKESFPLTVTSAQKNPTAFYLCASSIGQGPGELFFGEGSRLTVL.

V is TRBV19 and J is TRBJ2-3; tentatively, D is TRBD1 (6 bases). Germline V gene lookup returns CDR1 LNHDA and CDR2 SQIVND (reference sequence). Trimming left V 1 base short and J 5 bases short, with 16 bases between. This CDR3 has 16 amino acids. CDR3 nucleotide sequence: TGTGCCAGTAGTATAGGAGGGGGAGCCGGTGAAGATACGCAGTATTTT. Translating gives CASSIGGGAGEDTQYF.

The CDR3 nucleotides read TGTGCCAGCAGCCCGACGGGGAGACAGGGGGCCAACGAGCAGTACTTC. It translates to CASSPTGRQGANEQYF. The V gene is TRBV7-2, the J gene TRBJ2-7; 10 bases fit TRBD1. The germline V gene has CDR1 SGHTA and CDR2 FQGNSA. Trimming at V came to 5 bases and at J to 5 bases, leaving 12 bases not matched to a gene. CDR3 length: 16 residues.

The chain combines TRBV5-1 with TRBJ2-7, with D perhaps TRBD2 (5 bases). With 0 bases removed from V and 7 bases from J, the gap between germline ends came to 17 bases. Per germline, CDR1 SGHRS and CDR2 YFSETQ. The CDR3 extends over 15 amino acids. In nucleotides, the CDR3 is TGCGCCAGCAGCTTGGTTAGCCCACCGGCGGGTGAGCAGTACTTC. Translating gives CASSLVSPPAGEQYF.

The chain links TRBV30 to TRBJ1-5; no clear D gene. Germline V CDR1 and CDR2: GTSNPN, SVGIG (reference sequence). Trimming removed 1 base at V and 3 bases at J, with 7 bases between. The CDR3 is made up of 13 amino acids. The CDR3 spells CAWSAGVNQPQHF. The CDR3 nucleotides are TGTGCCTGGAGTGCGGGTGTCAATCAGCCCCAGCATTTT.

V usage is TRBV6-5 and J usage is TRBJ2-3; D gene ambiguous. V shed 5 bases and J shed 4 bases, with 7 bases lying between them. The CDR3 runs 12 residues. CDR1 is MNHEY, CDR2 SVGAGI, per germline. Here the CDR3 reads CASSPNSDTQYF. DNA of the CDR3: TGTGCCAGCAGTCCGAACTCAGATACGCAGTATTTT.

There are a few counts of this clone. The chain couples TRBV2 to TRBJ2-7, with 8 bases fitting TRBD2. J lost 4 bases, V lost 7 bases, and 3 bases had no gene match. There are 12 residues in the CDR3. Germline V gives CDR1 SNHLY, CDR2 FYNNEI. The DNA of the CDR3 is TGTGCCAGCACATTAGCGGGGTACGAGCAGTACTTC. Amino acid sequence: CASTLAGYEQYF.

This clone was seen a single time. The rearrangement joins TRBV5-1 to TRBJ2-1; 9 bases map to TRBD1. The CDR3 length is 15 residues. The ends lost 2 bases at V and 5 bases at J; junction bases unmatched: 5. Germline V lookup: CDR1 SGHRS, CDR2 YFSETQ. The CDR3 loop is CASSFGQGPHNEQFF. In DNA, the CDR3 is TGCGCCAGCAGCTTCGGACAGGGGCCTCACAATGAGCAGTTCTTC.

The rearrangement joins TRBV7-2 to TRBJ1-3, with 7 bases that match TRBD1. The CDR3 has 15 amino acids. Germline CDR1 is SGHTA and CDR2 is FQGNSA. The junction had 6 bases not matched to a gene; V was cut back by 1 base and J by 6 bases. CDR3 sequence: CASSLGRGFENTIYF. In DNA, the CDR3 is TGTGCCAGCAGCTTAGGCAGGGGGTTCGAAAACACCATATATTTT.

CDR3 in amino acids: CASSIGARGYRETQYF. As DNA, the CDR3 is TGTGCCAGTAGTATAGGAGCCAGGGGTTACAGAGAGACCCAGTACTTC. This chain uses TRBV19 with TRBJ2-5; weak D call: TRBD1 (6 bases). This CDR3 has 16 residues. Trimming left V 1 base short and J 4 bases short, with 16 bases between. CDR1 LNHDA and CDR2 SQIVND come from the germline V gene (reference sequence).

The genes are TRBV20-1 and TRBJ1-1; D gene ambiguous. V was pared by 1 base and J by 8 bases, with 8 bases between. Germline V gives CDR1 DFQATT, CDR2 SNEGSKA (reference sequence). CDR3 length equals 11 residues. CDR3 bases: TGCAGTGCTAGAGCTCACGGGGAAGCTTTCTTT. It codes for CSARAHGEAFF.

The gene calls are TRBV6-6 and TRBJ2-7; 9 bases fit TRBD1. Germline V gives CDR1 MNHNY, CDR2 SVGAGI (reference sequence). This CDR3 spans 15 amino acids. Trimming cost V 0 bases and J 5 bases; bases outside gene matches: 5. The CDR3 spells CASSYSPGQGDEQYF. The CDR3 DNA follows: TGTGCCAGCAGTTACTCCCCGGGACAGGGAGACGAGCAGTACTTC.

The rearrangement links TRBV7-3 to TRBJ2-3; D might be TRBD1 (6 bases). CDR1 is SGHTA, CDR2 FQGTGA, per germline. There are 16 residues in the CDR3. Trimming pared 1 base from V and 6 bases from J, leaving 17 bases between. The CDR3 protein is CASSLKAGVITDTQYF. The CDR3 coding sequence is TGTGCCAGCAGCTTAAAGGCAGGGGTTATCACCGATACGCAGTATTTT.

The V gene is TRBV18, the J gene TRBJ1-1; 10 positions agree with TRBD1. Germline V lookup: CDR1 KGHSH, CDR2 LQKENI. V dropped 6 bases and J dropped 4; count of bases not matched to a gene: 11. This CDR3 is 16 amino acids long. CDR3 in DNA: TGTGCCAGCTCCCCCGGGACAGGGGTTTCGACCACTGAAGCTTTCTTT. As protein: CASSPGTGVSTTEAFF.

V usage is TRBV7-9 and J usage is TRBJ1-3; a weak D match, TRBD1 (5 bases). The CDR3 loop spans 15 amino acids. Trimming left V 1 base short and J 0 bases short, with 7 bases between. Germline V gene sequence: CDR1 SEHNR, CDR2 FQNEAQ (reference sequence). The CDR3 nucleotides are TGTGCCAGCAGCTTAGGAACAGGCTCTGGAAACACCATATATTTT. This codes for CASSLGTGSGNTIYF.

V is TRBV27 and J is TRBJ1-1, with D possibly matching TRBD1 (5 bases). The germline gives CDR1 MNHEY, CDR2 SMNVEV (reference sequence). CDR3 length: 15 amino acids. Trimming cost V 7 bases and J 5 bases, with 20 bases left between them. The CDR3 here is CASTPWGRGGTEAFF. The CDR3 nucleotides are TGTGCCAGCACCCCGTGGGGCCGGGGAGGAACTGAAGCTTTCTTT.

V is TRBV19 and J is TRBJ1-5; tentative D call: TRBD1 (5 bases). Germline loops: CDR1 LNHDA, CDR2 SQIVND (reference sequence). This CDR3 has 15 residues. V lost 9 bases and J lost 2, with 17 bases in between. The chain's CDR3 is CASTLDGGGNQPQHF. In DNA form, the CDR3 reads TGTGCCAGCACCTTAGATGGGGGGGGCAATCAGCCCCAGCATTTT.

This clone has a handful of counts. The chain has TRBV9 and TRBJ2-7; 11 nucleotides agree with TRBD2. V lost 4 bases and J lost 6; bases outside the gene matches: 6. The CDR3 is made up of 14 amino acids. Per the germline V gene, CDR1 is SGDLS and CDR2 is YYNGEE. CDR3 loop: CASSTSGGPSEQYF. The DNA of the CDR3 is TGTGCCAGCAGCACTAGCGGGGGCCCAAGCGAGCAGTACTTC.

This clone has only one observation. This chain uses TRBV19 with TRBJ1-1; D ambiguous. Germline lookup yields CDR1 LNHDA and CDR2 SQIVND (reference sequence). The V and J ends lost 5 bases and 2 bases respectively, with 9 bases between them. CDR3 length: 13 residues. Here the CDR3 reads CASSLHYNTEAFF. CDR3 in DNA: TGTGCCAGTAGTCTCCACTATAACACTGAAGCTTTCTTT.

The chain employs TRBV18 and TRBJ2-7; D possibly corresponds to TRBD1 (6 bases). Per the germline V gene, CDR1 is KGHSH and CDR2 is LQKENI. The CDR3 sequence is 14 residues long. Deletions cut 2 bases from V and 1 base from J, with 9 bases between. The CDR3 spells CASSPMDSSYEQYF. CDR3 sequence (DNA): TGTGCCAGCTCACCAATGGACAGTTCCTACGAGCAGTACTTC. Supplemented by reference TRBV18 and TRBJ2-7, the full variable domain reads NAGVMQNPRHLVRRRGQEARLRCSPMKGHSHVYWYRQLPEEGLKFMVYLQKENIIDESGMPKERFSAEFPKEGPSILRIQQVVRGDSAAYFCASSPMDSSYEQYFGPGTRLTVT.